A single TCR beta chain is shown here with its context. Its specificity is unknown. V lost 5 bases to trimming and J lost 1 base; unmatched junction nucleotides: 7. The V gene's germline CDR1 is SGHRS and CDR2 YFSETQ. CDR3 size: 16 residues. This record belongs to a study of long-term antiretroviral therapy in people with HIV. This was the immunoSEQ v3.0 assay at survey level. Method: immunoSEQ multiplex PCR; TCRdb's copy keeps in-frame clones and lacks some. The sample yields approximately 20,000 clones, around 81% seen once. Study observations and caveats: Before ART, certain clones expanded, and these dominated the repertoire at all time points.

The sequencing here drew on unsorted PBMCs, taken 1.6 years after starting antiretroviral therapy. The sequence came from a man aged 40-55 years with HIV. The chain links TRBV5-1 to TRBJ2-2; 8 nucleotides align to TRBD2. Written as DNA, the CDR3 is TGCGCCAGCAGATACGGGACTAGTGTGAACACCGGGGAGCTGTTTTTT. This sequence encodes CASRYGTSVNTGELFF.